This TCR beta chain originates from a study of cytomegalovirus exposure and HLA in healthy donors. Primers for the PCR totalled 60 Vbeta and 13 Jbeta. Using immunoSEQ multiplex PCR, the repertoire was profiled, and TCRdb retains in-frame clones only, with some absent. This table holds 150,000 to 200,000 clones, about 77% found once. Study outcomes and limitations: Reportedly, cytomegalovirus status was diagnosed with high sensitivity and specificity.

To note about this clone: Its specificity is not known.

The TCR sequence derives from a man between 18 and 29 years old in good health and CMV-seropositive. Material for sequencing was PBMCs.

CDR3 protein: CASSVGDSFSSNQPQHF. CDR3 bases: TGTGCCAGCAGCGTAGGGGACAGCTTTAGTAGCAATCAGCCCCAGCATTTT. This chain links TRBV9 with TRBJ1-5; TRBD1 agrees at 7 bases. CDR1 is SGDLS, CDR2 YYNGEE, per germline. CDR3 length equals 17 residues. V lost 0 bases to trimming and J lost 0 bases; unmatched junction nucleotides: 6.